The T cell receptor (beta chain) under discussion was sequenced for a study of blood T cell repertoires in COVID-19. At the level of the study: Acute and convalescent COVID-19 samples came from the United States, Italy and Spain.

Only in-frame clones appear in the TCRdb table, and some are missing; sequencing was by immunoSEQ multiplex PCR. The table lists about 100,000 clones, about 87% of them singletons, with 4.2% in the top ten. Sequencing was done on a sample of peripheral blood. The TCR was taken from a human donor with COVID-19, enrolled during active disease. The donor label of this sample is uncertain.

The CDR3 region is CASGLLYEQYF. In DNA form, the CDR3 reads TGTGCCAGCGGACTTTTGTACGAGCAGTACTTC. The V call is TRBV7-9, the J call TRBJ2-7; weak D call: TRBD2 (5 bases). Trimming took 8 bases from V and 4 from J, leaving 9 bases between them. The CDR3 spans 11 residues. Germline V gives CDR1 SEHNR, CDR2 FQNEAQ (reference sequence).